This passage covers 32 T cell receptor beta chains from one sample sequenced in a study of blood T cell repertoires in COVID-19. Sequencing used immunoSEQ multiplex PCR; TCRdb keeps in-frame clones, though not all of them. The sample records over 200,000 clones, around 75% being singletons. The sequenced sample consisted of peripheral blood. The receptors stem from a human donor in a cohort sampled during active COVID-19.

The V call is TRBV11-2, the J call TRBJ2-7; possibly TRBD2 for D (6 bases). This CDR3 is 17 amino acids long. Germline V CDR1 and CDR2: SGHAT, FQNNGV. The V and J ends lost 1 base and 5 bases respectively, with 21 bases between them. The CDR3 DNA follows: TGTGCCAGCAGCTTAGGAGGAGGGTCAGTCAAGAACCACGAGCAGTACTTC. Translated, it gives CASSLGGGSVKNHEQYF.

The count of this clone is one. The chain links TRBV4-2 to TRBJ1-5, with D possibly being TRBD1 (5 bases). This CDR3 comprises 15 residues. V lost 5 bases to trimming and J lost 5 bases, with 16 bases between them. CDR1 and CDR2 from the germline V gene are LGHNA and YNFKEQ. In nucleotides, the CDR3 is TGTGCCAGCAGCGCCGGGAGGGGTACGCATCAGCCCCAGCATTTT. Translated: CASSAGRGTHQPQHF.

V and J are TRBV5-8 and TRBJ2-7, with 9 nucleotides matching TRBD2. The CDR3 loop spans 16 amino acids. V shed 2 bases, J shed 3 bases, and the junction held 9 bases outside the gene matches. The V gene's germline CDR1 is SGHTS and CDR2 YDEGEE. CDR3 protein: CASSFALAGIGYEQYF. Here the CDR3 DNA reads TGTGCCAGCAGCTTTGCCCTAGCGGGAATCGGCTACGAGCAGTACTTC.

This clone was seen a single time. This chain links TRBV4-3 with TRBJ2-3, with 7 bases identical to TRBD2. There are 15 residues in the CDR3. The V gene end was trimmed by 0 bases and the J gene end by 6 bases; junction bases not matched to a gene: 6. Germline-derived CDR1 and CDR2 are LGHNA and YSLEER. The chain's CDR3 is CASSQDAGVDDTQYF. The DNA for the CDR3 is TGCGCCAGCAGCCAAGATGCGGGAGTGGATGATACGCAGTATTTT.

CDR3 nucleotides: TGTGCCAGCAGTGAAAGGTGGAGGGAAGAACTGTTTTTT. Translating it yields CASSERWREELFF. V and J are TRBV2 and TRBJ1-4; D is uncertain. The CDR3 spans 13 residues. The V end was cut by 2 bases, the J end by 12 bases, with 13 bases between. Looked up from germline, CDR1 is SNHLY and CDR2 is FYNNEI.

This chain connects TRBV29-1 to TRBJ2-5; D may be TRBD2 (6 bases). CDR1 is SQVTM and CDR2 is ANQGSEA in the germline V gene. CDR3 length equals 14 residues. V was shortened by 6 bases and J by 4 bases, with 18 bases between the two germline ends. The CDR3 DNA sequence: TGCAGCGTCGCCCGAACCGGGAGCGGAGAGACCCAGTACTTC. This encodes CSVARTGSGETQYF.

This chain joins TRBV28 and TRBJ1-1, with D possibly being TRBD1 (5 bases). The germline V gene has CDR1 MDHEN and CDR2 SYDVKM. V shed 2 bases and J shed 1 base, with 8 bases lying between them. This CDR3 contains 14 residues. DNA of the CDR3: TGTGCCAGCAGTTTAGGGGGAGGGAACACTGAAGCTTTCTTT. It yields the protein CASSLGGGNTEAFF. Filled out from reference TRBV28 and TRBJ1-1, the complete variable domain reads DVKVTQSSRYLVKRTGEKVFLECVQDMDHENMFWYRQDPGLGLRLIYFSYDVKMKEKGDIPEGYSVSREKKERFSLILESASTNQTSMYLCASSLGGGNTEAFFGQGTRLTVV.

This clone occurred once. The chain links TRBV15 to TRBJ2-5; a weak D match, TRBD1 (5 bases). V gave up 0 bases and J gave up 5 bases, with 13 bases separating them. This CDR3 is built from 15 residues. In germline, CDR1 is LNHNV, CDR2 YYDKDF (reference sequence). CDR3 sequence: CATSREKGPGETQYF. CDR3 coding DNA: TGTGCCACCAGCAGAGAAAAGGGGCCAGGGGAGACCCAGTACTTC. The full variable domain, in which reference TRBV15 and TRBJ2-5 provide the parts outside the CDR3, is DAMVIQNPRYQVTQFGKPVTLSCSQTLNHNVMYWYQQKSSQAPKLLFHYYDKDFNNEADTPDNFQSRRPNTSFCFLDIRSPGLGDTAMYLCATSREKGPGETQYFGPGTRLLVL.

This rearrangement joins TRBV2 to TRBJ2-7; 9 bases map to TRBD2. The CDR3 contains 15 residues. Unmatched junction bases numbered 5, after V lost 1 base and J lost 4 bases. Germline CDR1 and CDR2: SNHLY and FYNNEI. In DNA, the CDR3 is TGTGCCAGCAGTGAAGGCGGGAGGGCTTGGTACGAGCAGTACTTC. Its protein product is CASSEGGRAWYEQYF.

This chain joins TRBV27 and TRBJ1-2; 7 nucleotides agree with TRBD1. V dropped 6 bases and J dropped 10; count of bases not matched to a gene: 14. This CDR3 has 14 residues. Germline V gene lookup returns CDR1 MNHEY and CDR2 SMNVEV (reference sequence). In DNA form, the CDR3 reads TGTGCCAGCAGGGCTGGGACAGCCATATTTGACTACACCTTC. Translated, it gives CASRAGTAIFDYTF.

This chain uses TRBV2 with TRBJ1-2; D is undetermined. Between the trimmed V and J ends, which lost 1 base and 3 bases, there was a span of 6 bases. There are 13 residues in the CDR3. From germline, CDR1 is SNHLY and CDR2 FYNNEI. CDR3 amino acids: CASSEGTHYGYTF. The CDR3 region has the DNA TGTGCCAGCAGTGAAGGGACTCACTATGGCTACACCTTC. The complete variable domain, with remaining parts taken from reference TRBV2 and TRBJ1-2, reads EPEVTQTPSHQVTQMGQEVILRCVPISNHLYFYWYRQILGQKVEFLVSFYNNEISEKSEIFDDQFSVERPDGSNFTLKIRSTKLEDSAMYFCASSEGTHYGYTFGSGTRLTVV.

V gene TRBV9 combines with J gene TRBJ1-1; possibly TRBD1 for D (6 bases). Germline CDR1 is SGDLS and CDR2 is YYNGEE. The CDR3 is 15 amino acids. Trimming stripped 0 bases from V and 4 bases from J, with 13 bases between. The CDR3 loop is CASSVGVGAGTEAFF. CDR3 nucleotide sequence: TGTGCCAGCAGCGTAGGTGTGGGGGCGGGCACTGAAGCTTTCTTT.

This clone was observed a few times. J is TRBJ2-7 and V is TRBV30, with TRBD2 matching 7 bases. Trimming removed 2 bases from V and 3 bases from J; junction bases left unmatched: 10. CDR1 GTSNPN and CDR2 SVGIG come from the germline V gene (reference sequence). The length of the CDR3 is 15 residues. This CDR3 is CAWSPPRGDYYEQYF. In DNA form, the CDR3 reads TGTGCCTGGAGTCCCCCCCGGGGGGATTACTACGAGCAGTACTTC.

CDR3 protein: CASSLRDNEQYF. The CDR3 bases are TGCGCCAGCAGCTTGAGGGACAACGAGCAGTACTTC. The rearrangement joins TRBV5-1 to TRBJ2-7; D possibly corresponds to TRBD1 (6 bases). The V end lost 1 base, the J end lost 5 bases, and 7 bases lay between the germline ends. Germline lookup yields CDR1 SGHRS and CDR2 YFSETQ. There are 12 residues in the CDR3. Variable domain in full (rest from reference TRBV5-1 and TRBJ2-7): KAGVTQTPRYLIKTRGQQVTLSCSPISGHRSVSWYQQTPGQGLQFLFEYFSETQRNKGNFPGRFSGRQFSNSRSEMNVSTLELGDSALYLCASSLRDNEQYFGPGTRLTVT.

The chain combines TRBV11-2 with TRBJ1-6; unclear D gene. V was clipped by 4 bases and J by 3 bases, with 7 bases between them. Germline V gives CDR1 SGHAT, CDR2 FQNNGV. This CDR3 contains 14 residues. CDR3 coding DNA: TGTGCCAGCAGCTCACAACGCTATAATTCACCCCTCCACTTT. Residues: CASSSQRYNSPLHF.

The V gene is TRBV28, the J gene TRBJ1-4; D is unclear. Germline V gives CDR1 MDHEN, CDR2 SYDVKM. The CDR3 loop spans 15 amino acids. Trimming cost V 6 bases and J 2 bases, with 13 bases left between them. The CDR3 DNA reads as TGTGCCAGCAGCCTCCCAGGTGATACTAATGAAAAACTGTTTTTT. Protein: CASSLPGDTNEKLFF.

V usage is TRBV5-1 and J usage is TRBJ2-7, with D possibly being TRBD2 (5 bases). The germline V and J ends were trimmed by 0 bases and 6 bases, with 7 bases remaining between them. This CDR3 has 12 residues. CDR1 SGHRS and CDR2 YFSETQ come from the germline V gene. This CDR3 is CASSLAGGEQYF. For the CDR3, the DNA is TGCGCCAGCAGCTTGGCCGGAGGCGAGCAGTACTTC.

This rearrangement joins TRBV5-8 to TRBJ1-4, with TRBD1 matching 9 bases. This CDR3 has 15 residues. The V segment lost 2 bases and the J segment 8 bases; nucleotides outside the gene matches: 7. Germline-derived CDR1 and CDR2 are SGHTS and YDEGEE. CDR3 sequence reads: CASSFRDRAVEKLFF. The CDR3, as DNA: TGTGCCAGCAGCTTTAGGGACAGGGCGGTCGAAAAACTGTTTTTT.

This clone was recorded only once. The rearrangement joins TRBV30 to TRBJ2-7; D may be TRBD2 (6 bases). Germline-derived CDR1 and CDR2 are GTSNPN and SVGIG (reference sequence). The V end lost 0 bases, the J end lost 3 bases, and 15 bases lay between the germline ends. The CDR3 is 15 residues long. For the CDR3, the DNA is TGTGCCTGGAGTGTACGAGGTGCTAGCGACTACGAGCAGTACTTC. Its translation: CAWSVRGASDYEQYF.

J is TRBJ2-7 and V is TRBV2; 7 bases line up with TRBD1. The J segment lost 2 bases and the V segment lost 6 bases, leaving 7 bases of the junction unmatched. Germline V CDR1 and CDR2: SNHLY, FYNNEI. The CDR3 runs 14 residues. CDR3 sequence (DNA): TGTGCCAGCAGATCTTCGACAGGGACCTACGAGCAGTACTTC. The encoded protein is CASRSSTGTYEQYF.

The chain joins TRBV24-1 to TRBJ1-5; 10 nucleotides line up with TRBD1. The CDR3 is 16 residues long. Germline V gene data show CDR1 as KGHDR and CDR2 as SFDVKD. The junction had 6 bases not matched to a gene; V was cut back by 3 bases and J by 5 bases. The chain's CDR3 is CATSDAGTGVYQPQHF. In nucleotides, the CDR3 is TGTGCCACCAGTGATGCCGGGACAGGGGTTTATCAGCCCCAGCATTTT.

The chain employs TRBV18 and TRBJ1-1; perhaps TRBD1 as D (6 bases). The length of the CDR3 is 15 residues. Trimming left V 5 bases short and J 0 bases short, with 13 bases between. CDR1 is KGHSH and CDR2 is LQKENI in the germline V gene. Here the CDR3 DNA reads TGTGCCAGCTCATCATTTACAGGGTTGAACACTGAAGCTTTCTTT. As protein: CASSSFTGLNTEAFF.

J is TRBJ2-7 and V is TRBV25-1, with 9 bases fitting TRBD1. Germline CDR1 MGHDK, CDR2 SYGVNS. J lost 6 bases, V lost 5 bases, and 5 bases had no gene match. The CDR3 sequence is 13 residues long. The CDR3 reads CASSTGGRGEQYF. CDR3 sequence (DNA): TGTGCCAGCAGTACAGGGGGCCGCGGCGAGCAGTACTTC.

The CDR3 here is CASSQESGGLGSYEQYF. CDR3 nucleotide sequence: TGTGCCAGCAGCCAAGAGTCCGGGGGACTGGGGTCCTACGAGCAGTACTTC. The rearrangement links TRBV4-2 to TRBJ2-7, with D perhaps TRBD2 (6 bases). The germline CDR1 and CDR2 sequences are LGHNA and YNFKEQ. The CDR3 sequence is 17 residues long. Trimming shortened V by 0 bases and J by 1 base, and 16 bases separated the two germline ends.

The chain employs TRBV28 and TRBJ1-1; 8 nucleotides agree with TRBD1. The CDR3 runs to 17 residues. Per the germline V gene, CDR1 is MDHEN and CDR2 is SYDVKM. The ends lost 4 bases at V and 5 bases at J; junction bases unmatched: 15. The CDR3 DNA reads TGTGCCAGCAGTTCCCCCTTACGCCGGGACAGGAGGACTGAAGCTTTCTTT. Translated: CASSSPLRRDRRTEAFF.

The chain combines TRBV5-4 with TRBJ2-5; 9 bases line up with TRBD1. This CDR3 comprises 15 residues. Germline values: CDR1 SGHNT, CDR2 YYREEE (reference sequence). V dropped 4 bases and J dropped 5; count of bases not matched to a gene: 9. The CDR3 DNA is TGTGCCAGCAGCAAAGGGACAGGGCAGGGGGAGACCCAGTACTTC. Its protein is CASSKGTGQGETQYF.

The chain uses TRBV21-1 and TRBJ2-1; the table's D call of TRBD2 was not tested on the DNA. TRBV21-1 is labeled a pseudogene. CDR3 size: 20 residues. Written as DNA, the CDR3 is TGTGCCAGCAGCAAAGGCAGTGAGCGGGAGGGCCATTGCTCCTACAATGAGCAGTTCTTC. Translation gives CASSKGSEREGHCSYNEQFF.

The rearrangement links TRBV6-2 or TRBV6-3 to TRBJ2-7; 7 nucleotides match TRBD2. V lost 6 bases and J lost 1; bases outside the gene matches: 24. Germline V gene lookup returns CDR1 MNHEY and CDR2 SVGEGT. The CDR3 totals 20 residues. The chain's CDR3 is CASSSNSGSATLIASYEQYF. In nucleotides, the CDR3 is TGTGCCAGCAGCTCTAATAGCGGGTCGGCAACCCTTATAGCTTCCTACGAGCAGTACTTC.

The chain recombines TRBV28 with TRBJ1-1; TRBD1 matches at 7 bases. The V and J ends lost 5 bases and 7 bases, in that order; junction bases with no gene match: 13. Germline loops: CDR1 MDHEN, CDR2 SYDVKM. The CDR3 length is 15 residues. The CDR3 nucleotides are TGTGCCAGCAGTGGAATGCCGGGACAGAAATATGAAGCTTTCTTT. Translation: CASSGMPGQKYEAFF.

The rearrangement uses TRBV19 and TRBJ1-2; unclear D gene. The germline CDR1 and CDR2 sequences are LNHDA and SQIVND (reference sequence). V was pared by 2 bases and J by 7 bases, with 14 bases between. CDR3 length: 14 residues. CDR3 coding DNA: TGTGCCAGTAGTATAAAGGCTCAGGATTTTGGCTACACCTTC. This gives the protein CASSIKAQDFGYTF.

The rearrangement uses TRBV12-3 or TRBV12-4 and TRBJ2-1, with 9 bases lining up with TRBD2. V lost 3 bases and J lost 15; bases outside the gene matches: 6. This CDR3 spans 12 amino acids. CDR3 sequence (DNA): TGTGCCAGCAGTTTTTGGGGGACTAGCTTGTTCTTC. Translated, it gives CASSFWGTSLFF.

The CDR3 region is CASSPSQEETQYF. The CDR3 nucleotides read TGTGCCAGCTCACCATCACAGGAAGAGACCCAGTACTTC. The V gene is TRBV18, the J gene TRBJ2-5; a possible D gene is TRBD1 (5 bases). The V gene's germline CDR1 is KGHSH and CDR2 LQKENI. Trimming removed 2 bases from V and 3 bases from J, with 7 bases in between. The CDR3 spans 13 residues.